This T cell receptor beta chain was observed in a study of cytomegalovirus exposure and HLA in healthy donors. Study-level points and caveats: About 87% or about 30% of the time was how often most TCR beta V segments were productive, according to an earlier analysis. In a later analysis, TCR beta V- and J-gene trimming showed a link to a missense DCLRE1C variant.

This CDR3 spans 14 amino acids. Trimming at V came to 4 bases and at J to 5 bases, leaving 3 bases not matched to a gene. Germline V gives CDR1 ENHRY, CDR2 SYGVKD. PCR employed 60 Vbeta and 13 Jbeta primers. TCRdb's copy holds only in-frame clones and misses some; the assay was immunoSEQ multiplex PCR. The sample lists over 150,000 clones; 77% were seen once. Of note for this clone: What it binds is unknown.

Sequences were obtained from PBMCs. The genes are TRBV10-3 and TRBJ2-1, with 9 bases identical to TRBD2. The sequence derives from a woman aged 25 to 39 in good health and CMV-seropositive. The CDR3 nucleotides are TGTGCCATCAGTGTTCGGACTAGCGACAATGAGCAGTTCTTC. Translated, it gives CAISVRTSDNEQFF.